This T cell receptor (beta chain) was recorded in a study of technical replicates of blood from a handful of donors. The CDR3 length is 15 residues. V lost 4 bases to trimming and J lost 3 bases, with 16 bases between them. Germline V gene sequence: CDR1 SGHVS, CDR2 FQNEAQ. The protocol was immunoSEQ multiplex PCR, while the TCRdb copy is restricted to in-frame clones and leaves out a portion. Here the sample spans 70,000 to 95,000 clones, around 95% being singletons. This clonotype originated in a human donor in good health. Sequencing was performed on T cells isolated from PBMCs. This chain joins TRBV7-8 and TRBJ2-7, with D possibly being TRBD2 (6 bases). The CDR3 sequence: CASSSPSTRRYEQYF. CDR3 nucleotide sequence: TGTGCCAGCAGCTCCCCATCGACTAGGCGCTACGAGCAGTACTTC.